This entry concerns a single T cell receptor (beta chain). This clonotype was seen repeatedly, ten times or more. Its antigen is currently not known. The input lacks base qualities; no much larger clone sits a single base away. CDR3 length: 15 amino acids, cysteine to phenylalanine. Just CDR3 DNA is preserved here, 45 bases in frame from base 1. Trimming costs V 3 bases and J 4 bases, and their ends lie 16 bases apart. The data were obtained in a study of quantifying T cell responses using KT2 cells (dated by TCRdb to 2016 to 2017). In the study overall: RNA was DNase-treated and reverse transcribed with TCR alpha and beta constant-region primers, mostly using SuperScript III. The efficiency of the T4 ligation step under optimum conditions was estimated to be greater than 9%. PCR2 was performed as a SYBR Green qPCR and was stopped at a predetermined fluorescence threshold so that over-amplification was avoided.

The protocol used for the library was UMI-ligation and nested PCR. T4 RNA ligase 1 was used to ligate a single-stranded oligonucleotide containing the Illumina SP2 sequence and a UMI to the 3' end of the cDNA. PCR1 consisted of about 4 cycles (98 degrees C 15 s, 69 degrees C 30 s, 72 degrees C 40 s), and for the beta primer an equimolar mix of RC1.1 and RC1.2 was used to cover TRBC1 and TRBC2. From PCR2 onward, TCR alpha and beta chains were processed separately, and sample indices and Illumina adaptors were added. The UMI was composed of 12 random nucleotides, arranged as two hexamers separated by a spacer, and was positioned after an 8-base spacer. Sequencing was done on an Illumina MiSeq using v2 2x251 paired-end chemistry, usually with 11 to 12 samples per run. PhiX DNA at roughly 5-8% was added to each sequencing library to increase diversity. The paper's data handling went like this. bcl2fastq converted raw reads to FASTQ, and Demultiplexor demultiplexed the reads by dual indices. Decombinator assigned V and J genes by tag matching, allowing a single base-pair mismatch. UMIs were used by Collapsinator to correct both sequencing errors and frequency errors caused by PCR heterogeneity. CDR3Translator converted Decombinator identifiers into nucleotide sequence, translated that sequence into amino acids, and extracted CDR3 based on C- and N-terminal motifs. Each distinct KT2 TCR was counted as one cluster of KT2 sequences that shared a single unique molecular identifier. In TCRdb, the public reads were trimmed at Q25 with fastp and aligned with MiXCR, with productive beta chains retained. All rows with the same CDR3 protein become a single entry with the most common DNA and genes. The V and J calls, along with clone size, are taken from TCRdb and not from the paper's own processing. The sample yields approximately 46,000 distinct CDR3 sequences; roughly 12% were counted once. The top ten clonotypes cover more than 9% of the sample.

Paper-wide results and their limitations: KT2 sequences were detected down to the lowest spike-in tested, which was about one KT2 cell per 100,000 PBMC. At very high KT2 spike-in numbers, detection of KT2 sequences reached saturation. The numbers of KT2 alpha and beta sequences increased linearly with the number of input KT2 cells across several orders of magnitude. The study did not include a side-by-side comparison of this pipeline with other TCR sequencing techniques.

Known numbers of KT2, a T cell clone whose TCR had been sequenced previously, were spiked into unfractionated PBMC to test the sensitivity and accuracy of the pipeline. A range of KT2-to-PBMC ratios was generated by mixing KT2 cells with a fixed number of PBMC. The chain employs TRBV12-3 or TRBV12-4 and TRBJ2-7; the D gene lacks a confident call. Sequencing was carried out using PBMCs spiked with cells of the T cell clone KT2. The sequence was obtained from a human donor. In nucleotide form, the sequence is TGTGCCAGCAGTTTTGGATCTAGTCGGCATTACGAGCAGTACTTC. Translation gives CASSFGSSRHYEQYF.